This TCR beta chain was captured by sequencing in a study of blood T cells in healthy people across ages (dated by TCRdb to the mid-2010s). Notes on the research overall: Template switching captured roughly one uniquely barcoded TCR beta cDNA molecule per two T cells in model experiments. Age-related changes in TCR beta repertoire diversity were measured in the study by deep sequencing normalized with unique cDNA molecular identifiers. Donors were grouped into four age groups: young (average roughly 15 years), middle-aged (roughly 40), aged (roughly 67) and long-lived (approximately 78). To avoid experimental bias, donors of different ages were distributed randomly across sequencing lanes. Two additional independent replicas of 1 million unique cDNA reads from the same blood draw were analyzed for two donors (one aged 18 to 29 and one aged 80 or older). The paper's findings and limits, for the study overall: Compared with the aged group, more naive CD4+ T cells, fewer expanded clones and increased TCR diversity were shown by the long-lived group, suggesting age selection. Because the CMV infection status of the donors was unknown, age-related changes in expanded clonotypes may potentially have been confounded. Total diversity estimates from one million sequenced T cells were considered lower bounds and underestimates. Because profiling used bulk unsorted PBMCs, naive and antigen-experienced compartments could not be compared conclusively. Observed TCR beta diversity correlated strongly with the percentage of naive T cells measured by flow cytometry. As age increased, observed TCR beta diversity per million T cells dropped in a roughly linear way, and a significant reduction was already evident by age around 41.

Libraries were built with 5' RACE. Reads for this sample came from an Illumina HiSeq 2500. The second PCR ran for about 7 to 11 cycles and used a J-beta primer mix along with a sample-barcoded 5' primer. Each TCR beta cDNA molecule received a unique molecular identifier from a template-switch 5' adaptor carrying 12 random nucleotides. Each sample yielded at least 3 million CDR3-containing paired-end reads. First-strand cDNA synthesis was performed from all RNA using the Mint cDNA synthesis kit, with priming by a TRBC-specific oligonucleotide. Following uracil-DNA glycosylase treatment, a first 18-cycle PCR with universal primers M1SS and BC2_uni_R was performed on all cDNA. The authors' analysis ran thus. Normalization of each sample was performed by random selection of 1 million high-quality reads, each carrying a distinct molecular identifier. Instead of being binned into consensus sequences, reads that shared molecular identifiers were thrown out. MiTCR, with a Q25 quality threshold and the strictest error-elimination algorithm, was used for CDR3 identification, clonotype clustering and error correction. Lower-bound total TCR beta diversity was estimated with a nonparametric unseen species model using Euler transformation. TCRdb ran its own pipeline on the public reads, namely fastp trimming at Q25 and MiXCR clone calling, and kept in-frame beta chains. All rows with the same CDR3 protein become a single entry with the most common DNA and genes. These V and J calls are TCRdb output, not the study's own analysis. Present in this sample are over 950,000 distinct CDR3 sequences, around 54% of which were seen just once. The top ten clones comprise over 20% of the sample.

V lost 6 bases and J lost 2 bases; the stretch between them is 11 bases long. The CDR3 holds 15 amino acids from the cysteine to the phenylalanine. Only the CDR3 region is kept as DNA, spanning 45 bases read in frame from base 1. Per the germline V gene, MNHEY is the CDR1 and SVGAGI is the CDR2. The approximately 41 donors, aged about 6 to 95 years, were systemically healthy Caucasian individuals from Russia. About 9.8 milliliters of peripheral blood were drawn from each donor into EDTA-treated Vacutainer tubes. Ficoll-Paque density-gradient centrifugation was used to isolate PBMCs, with at least 6.5 million per sample. Total RNA was extracted from PBMCs with Trizol reagent, with at least 5.5 micrograms obtained per sample. Naive CD45RAhigh/CD27high T cell percentages were measured by flow cytometry on a PBMC aliquot from every donor. About this clonotype itself: Its binding antigen is unknown. This may be a read error: a much more frequent sequence differs by one nucleotide.

Sequenced: blood. The chain uses TRBV6-5 and TRBJ2-6; the D segment could be TRBD2, given 5 matching bases. The sequence came from a woman aged 60 to 75 in good health. CDR3 region: CASRGAATGANVLTF. DNA sequence: TGTGCCAGCAGGGGAGCGGCGACTGGGGCCAACGTCCTGACTTTC.